This TCR beta chain stems from a study of T-cell reconstitution after alpha-beta-depleted transplantation in children. This clonotype was observed a single time. V lost 5 bases and J lost 0; bases outside the gene matches: 8. The CDR3 length is 16 residues. The V gene's germline CDR1 is MDHEN and CDR2 SYDVKM. Unique molecular identifiers were incorporated when the TCRbeta library was constructed. TCRdb reprocessed the PCR reads via MiXCR and lists one record per CDR3 protein. The sample yields some 70,000 distinct CDR3 sequences, approximately 7.4% seen once. The material sequenced was PBMCs from the stem cell graft donor, taken from the stem cell graft. This clonotype was obtained from a human donor who donated a stem cell graft to a child with acute lymphoblastic leukemia. The V and J genes are TRBV28 and TRBJ2-7, with 9 bases identical to TRBD2. This CDR3 reads CASSPSSGVSSYEQYF. DNA for the CDR3: TGTGCCAGCAGTCCCTCTAGCGGGGTGAGCTCCTACGAGCAGTACTTC.